Described below is a single T cell receptor (beta chain) sequence and its context. TCR beta CDR3 regions were amplified from RNA. The primer set for the first-round RT-PCR of the TCR CDR3 was HTBI. Via MiXCR, TCRdb re-called the multiplex PCR reads, giving one row per CDR3 protein. This repertoire shows about 840,000 distinct CDR3 sequences, approximately 40% found once; its top ten account for 8.9%. The source of the sample is a study of T cells in Graves' hyperthyroidism and ophthalmopathy. Trimming left V 6 bases short and J 8 bases short, with 19 bases between. The CDR3 extends over 15 amino acids. Germline lookup yields CDR1 MNHEY and CDR2 SVGAGI. Among the patients, aged 18 to 65, hyperthyroidism was newly diagnosed and had lasted under 2 months. It was around 10 ml of fresh peripheral blood that supplied the PBMCs.

The receptor was isolated from a man aged 18 to 30 with Graves' hyperthyroidism. The sequenced sample was blood. The V and J genes are TRBV6-5 and TRBJ1-4; D is perhaps TRBD1 (6 bases). DNA of the CDR3: TGTGCCAGCAGCCCCATCCGGGTCCAGGGGGAAAAACTGTTTTTT. It yields the protein CASSPIRVQGEKLFF.